These 26 T cell receptor beta chains were sequenced from one sample in a study of blood T cell repertoires in COVID-19. The table came from immunoSEQ multiplex PCR; TCRdb's copy has only in-frame clones and leaves some out. The sample records some 200,000 clones, roughly nine tenths being singletons. The sample taken for sequencing was peripheral blood. Receptors were obtained from an older woman with COVID-19, enrolled during active disease.

V is TRBV11-3 and J is TRBJ1-4; D may be TRBD1 (6 bases). Germline V gene sequence: CDR1 SGHNT, CDR2 YENEEA. CDR3 length: 14 amino acids. V gave up 5 bases and J gave up 6 bases, with 13 bases separating them. CDR3 region: CASSPPGTYEKLFF. CDR3 nucleotide sequence: TGTGCCAGCAGCCCGCCCGGGACATATGAAAAACTGTTTTTT.

This sequence joins TRBV7-8 and TRBJ1-2; D gene unclear. CDR1 and CDR2 from the germline V gene are SGHVS and FQNEAQ. Trimming took off 5 bases at V and 3 bases at J, with 22 bases between the two ends. The CDR3 covers 17 residues. CDR3 loop: CASSPTATGKGDYGYTF. In DNA form, the CDR3 reads TGTGCCAGCAGCCCCACGGCCACGGGGAAGGGAGACTATGGCTACACCTTC.

V is TRBV6-5 and J is TRBJ2-3; D not resolved. The length of the CDR3 is 15 residues. Trimming left V 6 bases short and J 2 bases short, with 15 bases between. Germline V gene data show CDR1 as MNHEY and CDR2 as SVGAGI. Here the CDR3 reads CASRRPNQATDTQYF. The CDR3 DNA reads TGTGCCAGCAGACGACCAAACCAGGCCACAGATACGCAGTATTTT.

V gene TRBV3-1 (or the pseudogene TRBV3-2) combines with J gene TRBJ1-1; D may be TRBD1 (6 bases). The germline V and J ends were trimmed by 0 bases and 3 bases, with 17 bases remaining between them. Per germline, CDR1 LGHDT and CDR2 YNNKEL (reference sequence). This CDR3 contains 17 residues. The CDR3 sequence: CASSQDPDSTGYTEAFF. The DNA of the CDR3 is TGTGCCAGCAGCCAAGATCCGGACAGCACAGGCTACACTGAAGCTTTCTTT.

This clone was observed a few times. V gene TRBV28 combines with J gene TRBJ1-2; D unclear. Germline V CDR1 and CDR2: MDHEN, SYDVKM. The CDR3 runs to 12 residues. V was pared by 10 bases and J by 4 bases, with 13 bases between. The DNA for the CDR3 is TGTGCCACCGTATTCGTCCCCTATGGCTACACCTTC. Translating gives CATVFVPYGYTF.

V gene TRBV29-1 combines with J gene TRBJ1-1; TRBD1 might be the D (5 bases). CDR1 and CDR2 from the germline V gene are SQVTM and ANQGSEA. The CDR3 has 13 residues. V lost 6 bases, J lost 1 base, and 12 bases lay in between. CDR3 sequence (DNA): TGCAGCGTCCCGCGTACAGGGAACACTGAAGCTTTCTTT. This sequence encodes CSVPRTGNTEAFF.

The chain carries TRBV7-9 and TRBJ1-1; D is unclear. This CDR3 has 14 amino acids. Germline loops: CDR1 SEHNR, CDR2 FQNEAQ (reference sequence). Trimming stripped 5 bases from V and 2 bases from J, with 12 bases between. CDR3 nucleotides: TGTGCCAGCAGCCCCTCCGGGAGCAACACTGAAGCTTTCTTT. Translated: CASSPSGSNTEAFF.

J is TRBJ1-1 and V is TRBV30, with D unclear. Trimming removed 4 bases from V and 1 base from J, with 7 bases in between. The CDR3 loop spans 12 amino acids. CDR1 is GTSNPN, CDR2 SVGIG, per germline (reference sequence). Here the CDR3 reads CAWNPGNTEAFF. The CDR3, as DNA: TGTGCCTGGAACCCGGGGAACACTGAAGCTTTCTTT.

V and J are TRBV7-9 and TRBJ2-3; D gene uncertain. This CDR3 spans 14 amino acids. The V end lost 7 bases, the J end lost 0 bases, and 11 bases lay between the germline ends. The germline gives CDR1 SEHNR, CDR2 FQNEAQ (reference sequence). The CDR3 region is CASTSSSSTDTQYF. CDR3 nucleotides: TGTGCCAGCACTTCCTCGTCGAGCACAGATACGCAGTATTTT.

This chain connects TRBV4-3 to TRBJ2-5, with a possible D match to TRBD2 (5 bases). Germline CDR1 LGHNA, CDR2 YSLEER. V was pared by 4 bases and J by 0 bases, with 21 bases between. The CDR3 is 18 residues long. CDR3 nucleotide sequence: TGCGCCAGCAGCCTCCAATTCGGTAGTAGCGAGAACCAAGAGACCCAGTACTTC. This codes for CASSLQFGSSENQETQYF.

The genes are TRBV24-1 and TRBJ2-5; D might be TRBD1 (6 bases). V was cut by 8 bases and J by 1 base, with 7 bases left in between. The CDR3 length is 12 residues. Germline CDR1 and CDR2: KGHDR and SFDVKD. The CDR3, as DNA: TGTGCCACCAAGGACAGCCAAGAGACCCAGTACTTC. Translating it yields CATKDSQETQYF.

The chain employs TRBV19 and TRBJ1-1; weak D call: TRBD1 (6 bases). This CDR3 is built from 14 residues. Trimming pared 4 bases from V and 6 bases from J, leaving 15 bases between. Germline assignment: CDR1 LNHDA and CDR2 SQIVND (reference sequence). CDR3 coding DNA: TGTGCCAGTAGTAAGGACAGTGAGGGGGCTGAAGCTTTCTTT. This sequence encodes CASSKDSEGAEAFF.

This chain joins TRBV7-2 and TRBJ1-1, with D possibly being TRBD1 (5 bases). CDR3 length equals 15 residues. Germline CDR1 is SGHTA and CDR2 is FQGNSA. Deletions cut 5 bases from V and 5 bases from J, with 18 bases between. The CDR3 DNA sequence: TGTGCCAGCAGCCAGAGACAGATTGGGGCTACTGAAGCTTTCTTT. Its protein is CASSQRQIGATEAFF.

The rearrangement links TRBV9 to TRBJ1-4; D perhaps matches TRBD1 (6 bases). The germline gives CDR1 SGDLS, CDR2 YYNGEE. CDR3 size: 14 residues. V lost 0 bases and J 5 bases, leaving 8 bases between the germline ends. The CDR3 loop is CASSVAQGNEKLFF. CDR3 in DNA: TGTGCCAGCAGCGTAGCGCAGGGGAATGAAAAACTGTTTTTT.

The table lists this clone with a few counts. The V gene is TRBV29-1, the J gene TRBJ1-5, with 11 bases identical to TRBD1. Germline values: CDR1 SQVTM, CDR2 ANQGSEA. Trimming at V came to 6 bases and at J to 7 bases, leaving 5 bases not matched to a gene. This CDR3 is 13 amino acids long. The CDR3 spells CSVGQGAGQPQHF. The CDR3 bases are TGCAGCGTCGGACAGGGGGCAGGCCAGCCCCAGCATTTT.

Only one count was recorded for this clone. The rearrangement links TRBV10-1 to TRBJ2-2, with a possible D match to TRBD1 (6 bases). This CDR3 comprises 15 residues. Trimming took off 5 bases at V and 0 bases at J, with 10 bases between the two ends. Germline assignment: CDR1 WNHNN and CDR2 SYGVQD (reference sequence). The chain's CDR3 is CASSKGQTNTGELFF. The CDR3 coding sequence is TGCGCCAGCAGTAAAGGACAGACGAACACCGGGGAGCTGTTTTTT.

The chain couples TRBV11-2 to TRBJ2-1, with 7 bases that match TRBD1. The germline CDR1 and CDR2 sequences are SGHAT and FQNNGV. Trimming took 10 bases from V and 4 from J; bases not matched to a gene: 10. The CDR3 has 14 residues. DNA of the CDR3: TGTGCCATCCTGGTAGGGGGCTCTTACAATGAGCAGTTCTTC. Residues: CAILVGGSYNEQFF.

This chain uses TRBV6-5 with TRBJ1-1; the D is unclear. The CDR3 extends over 11 amino acids. The V gene lost 2 bases and the J gene lost 8 bases, with 6 bases spanning the gap. Looked up from germline, CDR1 is MNHEY and CDR2 is SVGAGI. CDR3 DNA: TGTGCCAGCAGTTACAGAGGGGAAGCTTTCTTT. Encoded protein: CASSYRGEAFF.

This clone was detected a few times. The chain joins TRBV18 to TRBJ2-7, with 10 bases aligning to TRBD1. The J segment lost 1 base and the V segment lost 3 bases, leaving 9 bases of the junction unmatched. The CDR3 totals 17 residues. Germline loops: CDR1 KGHSH, CDR2 LQKENI. The CDR3 loop reads CASSPLNPGQGSYEQYF. The CDR3 DNA is TGTGCCAGCTCACCCCTAAATCCGGGACAGGGGTCCTACGAGCAGTACTTC. The variable domain in full, with the rest retrieved from reference TRBV18 and TRBJ2-7, is NAGVMQNPRHLVRRRGQEARLRCSPMKGHSHVYWYRQLPEEGLKFMVYLQKENIIDESGMPKERFSAEFPKEGPSILRIQQVVRGDSAAYFCASSPLNPGQGSYEQYFGPGTRLTVT.

With respect to this clone: This CDR3 is also generated by other DNA sequences in the sample. The genes are TRBV30 and TRBJ2-2; D may be TRBD2 (5 bases). CDR3 length equals 13 residues. The V end was cut by 0 bases, the J end by 6 bases, with 8 bases between. CDR1 GTSNPN and CDR2 SVGIG come from the germline V gene (reference sequence). The CDR3 coding sequence is TGTGCCTGGAGTGTACTAGAGGCCGGGGAGCTGTTTTTT. It yields the protein CAWSVLEAGELFF.

The chain joins TRBV6-2 or TRBV6-3 to TRBJ2-6, with 9 bases lining up with TRBD1. This CDR3 is built from 19 residues. V gave up 4 bases and J gave up 1 base; unmatched junction bases: 11. Germline values: CDR1 MNHEY, CDR2 SVGEGT. CDR3 sequence reads: CASSSLGWGQGSGANVLTF. The CDR3 DNA reads as TGTGCCAGCAGTTCCTTGGGTTGGGGACAGGGATCTGGGGCCAACGTCCTGACTTTC.

The rearrangement uses TRBV5-6 and TRBJ1-1; 10 bases match TRBD1. The ends lost 3 bases at V and 5 bases at J; junction bases unmatched: 10. In germline, CDR1 is SGHDT, CDR2 YYEEEE. This CDR3 has 16 residues. The CDR3 nucleotides read TGTGCCAGCAGCTCTTACGGGGGACAGGGGAGAACTGAAGCTTTCTTT. Protein product: CASSSYGGQGRTEAFF.

This clone was picked up one time. The chain couples TRBV9 to TRBJ2-7, with 8 nucleotides matching TRBD1. Germline assignment: CDR1 SGDLS and CDR2 YYNGEE. V lost 3 bases, J lost 3 bases, and 8 bases stayed unmatched. This CDR3 contains 15 residues. CDR3 amino acids: CASSESSGQDYEQYF. CDR3 sequence (DNA): TGTGCCAGCAGCGAGAGCTCGGGACAGGACTACGAGCAGTACTTC.

This clone has just one count. The J gene is TRBJ1-2, the V gene TRBV6-5; D is perhaps TRBD1 (5 bases). This CDR3 comprises 13 residues. Germline V gives CDR1 MNHEY, CDR2 SVGAGI. Trimming took 5 bases from V and 1 from J, leaving 8 bases between them. CDR3 in amino acids: CASSKTDNYGYTF. CDR3 nucleotides: TGTGCCAGCAGTAAGACAGATAACTATGGCTACACCTTC.

This chain uses TRBV27 with TRBJ2-3; D is perhaps TRBD1 (5 bases). Deletions cut 2 bases from V and 4 bases from J, with 16 bases between. The length of the CDR3 is 16 residues. Germline V gene sequence: CDR1 MNHEY, CDR2 SMNVEV (reference sequence). The CDR3 protein is CASSLVFWTPSDTQYF. As DNA, the CDR3 is TGTGCCAGCAGTTTAGTTTTTTGGACACCCTCAGATACGCAGTATTTT.

The CDR3 bases are TGTGCCAGCAGCCCGGTTGCCTACGAGCAGTACTTC. Protein product: CASSPVAYEQYF. The chain combines TRBV11-3 with TRBJ2-7; D remains unclear. The CDR3 length is 12 residues. V gave up 5 bases and J gave up 2 bases, with 7 bases separating them. Germline-derived CDR1 and CDR2 are SGHNT and YENEEA.